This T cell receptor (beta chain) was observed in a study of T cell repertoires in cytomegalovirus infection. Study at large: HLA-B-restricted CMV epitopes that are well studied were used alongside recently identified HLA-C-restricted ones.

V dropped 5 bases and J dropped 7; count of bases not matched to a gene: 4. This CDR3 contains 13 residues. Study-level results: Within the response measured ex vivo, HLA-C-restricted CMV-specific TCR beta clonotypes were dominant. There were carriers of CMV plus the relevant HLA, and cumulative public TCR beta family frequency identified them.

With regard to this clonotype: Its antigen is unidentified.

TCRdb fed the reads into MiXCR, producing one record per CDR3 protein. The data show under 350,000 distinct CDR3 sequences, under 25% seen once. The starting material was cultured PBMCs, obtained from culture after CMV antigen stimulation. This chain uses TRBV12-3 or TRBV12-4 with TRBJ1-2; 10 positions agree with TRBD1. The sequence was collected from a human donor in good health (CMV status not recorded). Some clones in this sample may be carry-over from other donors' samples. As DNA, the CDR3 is TGTGCCAGCAGTCCGGGGACAGGGGTTGGCTACACCTTC. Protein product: CASSPGTGVGYTF.